These 30 T cell receptor beta chains were sequenced from one sample in a study of naive and memory T cell subsets. Study conclusions and caveats: Possibly reflecting memory cells re-expressing CD45RA, a few larger clonotypes occurred in naive repertoires, especially CD8.

An equimolar mix of two oligonucleotides served as the beta constant-region primer for TRBC1 and TRBC2. Nested alpha and beta constant-region primers with the SP2 primer drove four PCR rounds on ligated cDNA. One entry per CDR3 protein, called by TCRdb with MiXCR from the UMI-ligation and nested PCR reads. The repertoire includes more than 120,000 distinct CDR3 sequences, approximately 18% of them detected once, and roughly 0.63% sits in the top ten. Antigens for these TCRs are unknown. The sequenced sample consisted of naive CD8+ T cells from blood. Receptor source: a human donor in good health.

V usage is TRBV9 and J usage is TRBJ2-5; 7 nucleotides agree with TRBD2. CDR1 is SGDLS and CDR2 is YYNGEE in the germline V gene. This CDR3 has 17 residues. Trimming at V came to 0 bases and at J to 4 bases, leaving 12 bases not matched to a gene. The CDR3 bases are TGTGCCAGCAGCGTAGGACTAGCAGCCGCCATAGGAGAGACCCAGTACTTC. Its protein product is CASSVGLAAAIGETQYF.

This sequence joins TRBV12-3 or TRBV12-4 and TRBJ2-7; 8 bases are shared with TRBD1. The CDR3 has 17 amino acids. Germline trimming cut 5 bases from V and 6 bases from J; bases unmatched to any gene: 18. In nucleotides, the CDR3 is TGTGCCAGCAGTCCTCCTCCCGGACAGGGAAAATCCGTCGAGCAGTACTTC. Translated: CASSPPPGQGKSVEQYF.

The chain carries TRBV5-5 and TRBJ1-2; D might be TRBD1 (5 bases). This CDR3 has 13 amino acids. V was clipped by 4 bases and J by 7 bases, with 14 bases between them. The germline V gene encodes CDR1 SGHKS and CDR2 YYEKEE (reference sequence). The CDR3 DNA reads as TGTGCCAGCAGCCTGGGGCAGGGAGCTGGCTACACCTTC. Its protein is CASSLGQGAGYTF.

The chain recombines TRBV18 with TRBJ2-3, with 7 bases fitting TRBD2. After removal of 3 bases from V and 6 bases from J, the junction contained 12 bases not matched to a gene. CDR1 and CDR2 from the germline V gene are KGHSH and LQKENI. The CDR3 loop spans 16 amino acids. CDR3 protein: CASSPPSGKLGDTQYF. In DNA form, the CDR3 reads TGTGCCAGCTCACCCCCTAGCGGCAAGCTTGGGGATACGCAGTATTTT.

The chain uses TRBV29-1 and TRBJ2-6, with D possibly TRBD1 on 7 matching bases. The V end lost 6 bases, the J end lost 4 bases, and 16 bases lay between the germline ends. The CDR3 extends over 15 amino acids. Germline assignment: CDR1 SQVTM and CDR2 ANQGSEA. The CDR3 coding sequence is TGCAGCGTCGAGCCCTCAGGGGGGGGGGCCAACGTCCTGACTTTC. As protein: CSVEPSGGGANVLTF.

The V and J genes are TRBV7-2 and TRBJ1-5; D not resolved. V lost 5 bases and J 7 bases, leaving 9 bases between the germline ends. The CDR3 consists of 12 residues. CDR1 is SGHTA, CDR2 FQGNSA, per germline. CDR3 region: CASSQGTQPQHF. The CDR3 coding sequence is TGTGCCAGCAGCCAAGGAACCCAGCCCCAGCATTTT.

This clonotype appeared a few times. This chain connects TRBV28 to TRBJ1-1, with TRBD1 matching 10 bases. Trimming at V came to 3 bases and at J to 1 base, leaving 5 bases not matched to a gene. Germline V gene sequence: CDR1 MDHEN, CDR2 SYDVKM. CDR3 length equals 16 residues. CDR3: CASSFRDRGQNTEAFF. CDR3 coding DNA: TGTGCCAGCAGTTTTAGAGACAGGGGGCAGAACACTGAAGCTTTCTTT.

This clonotype was counted only a few times. This chain joins TRBV5-6 and TRBJ1-6; D gene ambiguous. The germline V and J ends were trimmed by 0 bases and 13 bases, with 17 bases remaining between them. The germline gives CDR1 SGHDT, CDR2 YYEEEE. CDR3 length: 15 residues. DNA of the CDR3: TGTGCCAGCAGCTTGGGCAGGACGCTTGGATCGCCCCTCCACTTT. This encodes CASSLGRTLGSPLHF.

This clonotype has only a few counts. The rearrangement links TRBV29-1 to TRBJ2-1; D uncertain. Germline lookup yields CDR1 SQVTM and CDR2 ANQGSEA. V was cut by 5 bases and J by 0 bases, with 11 bases left in between. The length of the CDR3 is 14 residues. The CDR3 nucleotides are TGCAGCGTTATGGTGACGGGCTCCTACAATGAGCAGTTCTTC. Protein: CSVMVTGSYNEQFF.

The chain links TRBV20-1 to TRBJ2-7; no clear D gene. Germline CDR1 is DFQATT and CDR2 is SNEGSKA (reference sequence). CDR3 size: 15 residues. Trimming pared 0 bases from V and 4 bases from J, leaving 16 bases between. The chain's CDR3 is CSARDPKGWSYEQYF. For the CDR3, the DNA is TGCAGTGCTAGAGATCCGAAAGGCTGGTCGTACGAGCAGTACTTC.

Only a few counts were recorded for this clonotype. The chain employs TRBV7-8 and TRBJ1-5, with TRBD1 identical over 9 bases. The germline V gene encodes CDR1 SGHVS and CDR2 FQNEAQ. The CDR3 has 15 amino acids. V lost 2 bases, J lost 6 bases, and 5 bases stayed unmatched. The CDR3 protein is CASSLLGTGIQPQHF. The CDR3 region has the DNA TGTGCCAGCAGCTTATTAGGGACAGGGATTCAGCCCCAGCATTTT.

The V gene is TRBV28, the J gene TRBJ1-1; the D gene is possibly TRBD1 (5 bases). Germline assignment: CDR1 MDHEN and CDR2 SYDVKM. The length of the CDR3 is 14 residues. Trimming removed 0 bases at V and 1 base at J, with 6 bases between. The CDR3 is CASSLWGGNTEAFF. In DNA form, the CDR3 reads TGTGCCAGCAGTTTATGGGGGGGGAACACTGAAGCTTTCTTT.

The chain combines TRBV6-5 with TRBJ1-1; D remains ambiguous. V shed 4 bases and J shed 4 bases, with 10 bases lying between them. Germline-derived CDR1 and CDR2 are MNHEY and SVGAGI. This CDR3 comprises 13 residues. This CDR3 reads CASSFGISTEAFF. Here the CDR3 DNA reads TGTGCCAGCAGTTTTGGAATTAGCACTGAAGCTTTCTTT.

V and J are TRBV29-1 and TRBJ1-2, with a tentative D call TRBD1 (6 bases). This CDR3 is built from 14 residues. CDR1 and CDR2 from the germline V gene are SQVTM and ANQGSEA. V was clipped by 2 bases and J by 0 bases, with 10 bases between them. For the CDR3, the DNA is TGCAGCGTTGAAAGGGGGGACGCTAACTATGGCTACACCTTC. Protein product: CSVERGDANYGYTF.

The genes are TRBV13 and TRBJ1-3, with D hard to call. Trimming pared 3 bases from V and 0 bases from J, leaving 6 bases between. Looked up from germline, CDR1 is PRHDT and CDR2 is FYEKMQ (reference sequence). The CDR3 loop spans 14 amino acids. CDR3 in amino acids: CASSFGDSGNTIYF. CDR3 sequence (DNA): TGTGCCAGCAGCTTCGGGGACTCTGGAAACACCATATATTTT.

The chain joins TRBV30 to TRBJ1-2; D is undetermined. Germline V CDR1 and CDR2: GTSNPN, SVGIG (reference sequence). The CDR3 length is 12 residues. With 0 bases removed from V and 2 bases from J, the gap between germline ends came to 4 bases. CDR3 region: CAWSVLNYGYTF. The DNA for the CDR3 is TGTGCCTGGAGTGTACTAAACTATGGCTACACCTTC.

V and J are TRBV11-2 and TRBJ2-1; D is unresolved. The germline V and J ends were trimmed by 0 bases and 6 bases, with 21 bases remaining between them. The germline V gene encodes CDR1 SGHAT and CDR2 FQNNGV. The CDR3 contains 18 residues. CDR3 sequence (DNA): TGTGCCAGCAGCTTAGACCTGCCGATGGCCTACTTGGGCAATGAGCAGTTCTTC. Translating gives CASSLDLPMAYLGNEQFF.

V usage is TRBV4-3 and J usage is TRBJ1-1; D gene unclear. Germline-derived CDR1 and CDR2 are LGHNA and YSLEER. This CDR3 has 16 amino acids. V was pared by 0 bases and J by 1 base, with 12 bases between. The DNA for the CDR3 is TGCGCCAGCAGCCAAGATTGGGCCGGCGGGAACACTGAAGCTTTCTTT. Residues: CASSQDWAGGNTEAFF.

This clonotype was counted between two and nine times. The chain has TRBV11-2 and TRBJ1-1; D ambiguous. Germline CDR1 is SGHAT and CDR2 is FQNNGV. The length of the CDR3 is 12 residues. The germline V and J ends were trimmed by 5 bases and 6 bases, with 10 bases remaining between them. The CDR3 sequence: CASSRDIPEAFF. The CDR3 region has the DNA TGTGCCAGCAGCCGAGATATACCTGAAGCTTTCTTT.

J is TRBJ2-2 and V is TRBV7-3, with 14 bases aligning to TRBD2. Germline assignment: CDR1 SGHTA and CDR2 FQGTGA. The CDR3 consists of 17 residues. The trim removed 5 bases at V and 5 bases at J, leaving 7 bases unmatched. The CDR3 DNA reads TGTGCCAGCAGCCGGGGACTAGCGGGAGCGAGGACCGGGGAGCTGTTTTTT. The encoded protein is CASSRGLAGARTGELFF.

The chain uses TRBV5-5 and TRBJ2-7, with TRBD2 identical over 7 bases. CDR1 SGHKS and CDR2 YYEKEE come from the germline V gene (reference sequence). The CDR3 length is 14 residues. V lost 0 bases to trimming and J lost 5 bases; unmatched junction nucleotides: 5. For the CDR3, the DNA is TGTGCCAGCAGCTTGGGTGGGAGGGCCCACGAGCAGTACTTC. Protein: CASSLGGRAHEQYF.

J is TRBJ1-6 and V is TRBV27; 7 bases map to TRBD1. The CDR3 runs to 17 residues. V lost 2 bases, J lost 0 bases, and 4 bases stayed unmatched. Germline values: CDR1 MNHEY, CDR2 SMNVEV (reference sequence). The CDR3 DNA is TGTGCCAGCAGTTTAGTGGGACAGAGCTCCTATAATTCACCCCTCCACTTT. Amino acid sequence: CASSLVGQSSYNSPLHF.

Many counts were recorded for this clonotype. The gene calls are TRBV28 and TRBJ2-7, with D tentatively TRBD1 (6 bases). The CDR3 contains 13 residues. Germline CDR1 is MDHEN and CDR2 is SYDVKM. V was pared by 2 bases and J by 7 bases, with 12 bases between. CDR3 DNA sequence: TGTGCCAGCAGTTTAGCAGGGGCAGAGGAGCAGTACTTC. It is translated as CASSLAGAEEQYF.

V is TRBV4-3 and J is TRBJ1-2, with D possibly being TRBD1 (6 bases). V shed 0 bases and J shed 6 bases, with 11 bases lying between them. Germline assignment: CDR1 LGHNA and CDR2 YSLEER. The CDR3 runs to 14 residues. The CDR3 region is CASSQEQGGDGYTF. CDR3 in DNA: TGCGCCAGCAGCCAAGAGCAAGGGGGGGATGGCTACACCTTC.

This clonotype appeared a few times. As DNA, the CDR3 is TGTGCCAGCAGCCCGACGGGGAATGAGCAGTTCTTC. This gives the protein CASSPTGNEQFF. This chain links TRBV5-4 with TRBJ2-1, with D perhaps matching TRBD2 (5 bases). The germline V gene encodes CDR1 SGHNT and CDR2 YYREEE (reference sequence). The germline V and J ends were trimmed by 4 bases and 7 bases, with 9 bases remaining between them. The CDR3 contains 12 residues.

There are a few counts of this clonotype. The chain uses TRBV29-1 and TRBJ1-2; D remains ambiguous. In germline, CDR1 is SQVTM, CDR2 ANQGSEA. There are 11 residues in the CDR3. V lost 4 bases and J lost 8, with 11 bases in between. The CDR3 loop is CSVVLAGGYTF. The CDR3 region has the DNA TGCAGCGTTGTTCTGGCGGGGGGCTACACCTTC.

This clonotype was detected a few times. The chain combines TRBV4-3 with TRBJ2-3; 11 bases agree with TRBD2. The germline V gene has CDR1 LGHNA and CDR2 YSLEER. V lost 4 bases to trimming and J lost 2 bases; unmatched junction nucleotides: 11. CDR3 length equals 18 residues. The CDR3 sequence is CASSLRSTSGILTDTQYF. CDR3 coding DNA: TGCGCCAGCAGCCTACGGTCGACTAGCGGGATTCTCACAGATACGCAGTATTTT.

The V call is TRBV12-3 or TRBV12-4, the J call TRBJ1-1; D unresolved. Trimming removed 10 bases at V and 3 bases at J, with 18 bases between. The CDR3 extends over 14 amino acids. The CDR3 DNA reads TGTGCCACCTCTCTCAGCACTGGGGACACTGAAGCTTTCTTT. Translated: CATSLSTGDTEAFF.

This clonotype was seen only a few times. The rearrangement links TRBV29-1 to TRBJ2-7; TRBD1 aligns across 7 bases. There are 18 residues in the CDR3. V shed 0 bases, J shed 2 bases, and the junction held 16 bases outside the gene matches. CDR1 is SQVTM, CDR2 ANQGSEA, per germline. CDR3 sequence: CSVEDQDRAGTAAYEQYF. CDR3 coding DNA: TGCAGCGTTGAAGATCAGGATAGGGCCGGGACAGCAGCCTACGAGCAGTACTTC.

This clonotype was detected only once. The chain combines TRBV20-1 with TRBJ2-1, with TRBD2 identical over 9 bases. Germline V gene lookup returns CDR1 DFQATT and CDR2 SNEGSKA (reference sequence). The J segment lost 7 bases and the V segment lost 5 bases, leaving 9 bases of the junction unmatched. The CDR3 is made up of 14 amino acids. The CDR3 spells CSAPLAGRSNEQFF. The DNA of the CDR3 is TGCAGTGCTCCCCTAGCGGGACGAAGTAATGAGCAGTTCTTC.